One sample yielded the 21 T cell receptor beta chains listed below, sequenced in a study of long-term antiretroviral therapy in people with HIV. Running of the v3.0 immunoSEQ assay took place at survey level. The data were produced by immunoSEQ multiplex PCR, yet TCRdb's version contains in-frame clones alone and is incomplete. Of tens of thousands of clones in the sample, 76% were seen once. The sample in question was unsorted PBMCs, obtained 1.1 years before starting antiretroviral therapy. The receptors stem from a woman aged 40 to 50 with HIV.

Only one count was recorded for this clone. The rearrangement uses TRBV4-1 and TRBJ2-2; maybe TRBD1 (6 bases). Germline-derived CDR1 and CDR2 are MGHRA and YSYEKL. This CDR3 spans 16 amino acids. V gave up 0 bases and J gave up 5 bases, with 13 bases separating them. CDR3 amino acids: CASSQELTGETGELFF. The CDR3 region has the DNA TGCGCCAGCAGCCAAGAATTGACAGGAGAGACCGGGGAGCTGTTTTTT.

The rearrangement links TRBV7-9 to TRBJ2-3; the D is unclear. Germline CDR1 SEHNR, CDR2 FQNEAQ (reference sequence). V gave up 4 bases and J gave up 1 base, with 6 bases separating them. CDR3 length: 13 amino acids. The CDR3 sequence: CASSSSGTDTQYF. The CDR3 nucleotides are TGTGCCAGCAGCTCCAGCGGCACAGATACGCAGTATTTT.

The gene calls are TRBV6-1 and TRBJ1-5, with D possibly being TRBD1 (6 bases). The CDR3 extends over 15 amino acids. The V gene lost 2 bases and the J gene lost 3 bases, with 11 bases spanning the gap. The germline V gene has CDR1 MNHNS and CDR2 SASEGT. CDR3 bases: TGTGCCAGCAGTGAATGGACAGCTCCCAATCAGCCCCAGCATTTT. Translating gives CASSEWTAPNQPQHF.

This sequence joins TRBV5-4 and TRBJ1-2; TRBD1 is a possible D gene (5 bases). This CDR3 has 13 residues. Trimming took off 4 bases at V and 5 bases at J, with 12 bases between the two ends. CDR1 is SGHNT and CDR2 is YYREEE in the germline V gene (reference sequence). CDR3 in amino acids: CASSLDSQYGYTF. The CDR3 nucleotides read TGTGCCAGCAGCCTAGACAGCCAGTATGGCTACACCTTC.

The chain is built from TRBV5-6 and TRBJ2-1; 8 nucleotides align to TRBD2. The CDR3 contains 16 residues. The V and J ends lost 4 bases and 10 bases, in that order; junction bases with no gene match: 16. Germline lookup yields CDR1 SGHDT and CDR2 YYEEEE. CDR3 sequence (DNA): TGTGCCAGCAGCCCCTATAGCGGGATTGACAATAGCGAGCAGTTCTTC. Residues: CASSPYSGIDNSEQFF.

This clone appeared a single time. The chain uses TRBV10-2 and TRBJ2-3; D unclear. The CDR3 runs 13 residues. Germline CDR1 WSHSY, CDR2 SAAADI. V was pared by 2 bases and J by 4 bases, with 7 bases between. CDR3 DNA: TGCGCCAGCAGTGAGGTCAGCCCAGATACGCAGTATTTT. Residues: CASSEVSPDTQYF.

This CDR3 reads CASREDPSSGEGYTF. The CDR3 nucleotides read TGCGCCAGCAGAGAAGACCCCTCCTCAGGGGAAGGCTACACCTTC. V is TRBV4-3 and J is TRBJ1-2; D may be TRBD1 (6 bases). This CDR3 spans 15 amino acids. V lost 6 bases and J 8 bases, leaving 22 bases between the germline ends. The germline V gene has CDR1 LGHNA and CDR2 YSLEER.

This rearrangement joins TRBV30 to TRBJ1-5, with 7 bases lining up with TRBD1. This CDR3 has 16 residues. Germline lookup yields CDR1 GTSNPN and CDR2 SVGIG (reference sequence). The ends lost 0 bases at V and 2 bases at J; junction bases unmatched: 7. CDR3 sequence reads: CAWSVQGMGGNQPQHF. The CDR3 DNA sequence: TGTGCCTGGAGTGTACAGGGGATGGGCGGCAATCAGCCCCAGCATTTT.

The rearrangement links TRBV4-3 to TRBJ2-2; 14 nucleotides align to TRBD2. Germline loops: CDR1 LGHNA, CDR2 YSLEER. The CDR3 sequence is 17 residues long. Trimming cost V 4 bases and J 1 base; bases outside gene matches: 2. The CDR3 protein is CASSPGTSGGNTGELFF. For the CDR3, the DNA is TGCGCCAGCAGCCCTGGGACTAGCGGGGGGAACACCGGGGAGCTGTTTTTT.

The V gene is TRBV5-5, the J gene TRBJ2-7, with D tentatively TRBD1 (6 bases). The CDR3 loop spans 15 amino acids. Trimming removed 2 bases at V and 3 bases at J, with 15 bases between. Germline CDR1 SGHKS, CDR2 YYEKEE (reference sequence). CDR3 region: CASSFRDIPFYEQYF. CDR3 bases: TGTGCCAGCAGCTTTAGGGACATACCATTCTACGAGCAGTACTTC.

This chain joins TRBV30 and TRBJ2-2; D not certain. This CDR3 contains 15 residues. The germline CDR1 and CDR2 sequences are GTSNPN and SVGIG (reference sequence). V was clipped by 0 bases and J by 3 bases, with 11 bases between them. The CDR3 spells CAWSVGPIHTGELFF. As DNA, the CDR3 is TGTGCCTGGAGTGTAGGGCCAATTCACACCGGGGAGCTGTTTTTT.

This clone was picked up a small number of times. The chain recombines TRBV5-1 with TRBJ1-5; D might be TRBD1 (5 bases). Germline-derived CDR1 and CDR2 are SGHRS and YFSETQ. The V and J ends lost 7 bases and 3 bases respectively, with 11 bases between them. The CDR3 runs to 13 residues. CDR3 loop: CASRGSLNQPQHF. The CDR3 bases are TGCGCCAGCCGGGGCAGCCTCAATCAGCCCCAGCATTTT.

This clone was detected a few times. This chain links TRBV7-6 with TRBJ2-7; no firm D call. The CDR3 covers 15 residues. The V gene lost 3 bases and the J gene lost 4 bases, with 16 bases spanning the gap. Germline lookup yields CDR1 SGHVS and CDR2 FNYEAQ. This CDR3 reads CASSFLDAAEYEQYF. DNA for the CDR3: TGTGCCAGCAGCTTCTTAGATGCGGCTGAGTACGAGCAGTACTTC.

The gene calls are TRBV10-2 and TRBJ2-1, with TRBD2 identical over 7 bases. The CDR3 is 11 amino acids. Unmatched junction bases numbered 3, after V lost 2 bases and J lost 14 bases. Germline CDR1 reads WSHSY; CDR2 reads SAAADI. CDR3 in amino acids: CASSEGGDEFF. Here the CDR3 DNA reads TGCGCCAGCAGTGAGGGGGGGGACGAGTTCTTC.

V gene TRBV6-5 combines with J gene TRBJ2-7; no reliable D call. The germline V gene encodes CDR1 MNHEY and CDR2 SVGAGI. Trimming left V 8 bases short and J 2 bases short, with 13 bases between. CDR3 length: 13 amino acids. In nucleotides, the CDR3 is TGTGCCAGCTTCAGCCTCATCACCTACGAGCAGTACTTC. Amino acids: CASFSLITYEQYF.

This clone has a handful of counts. The CDR3 here is CASSLTENTEAFF. The CDR3 coding sequence is TGTGCCAGTAGCCTGACAGAGAACACTGAAGCTTTCTTT. The rearrangement links TRBV19 to TRBJ1-1; D perhaps matches TRBD1 (5 bases). Trimming shortened V by 6 bases and J by 1 base, and 9 bases separated the two germline ends. This CDR3 comprises 13 residues. In germline, CDR1 is LNHDA, CDR2 SQIVND (reference sequence). Supplemented by reference TRBV19 and TRBJ1-1, the full variable domain reads DGGITQSPKYLFRKEGQNVTLSCEQNLNHDAMYWYRQDPGQGLRLIYYSQIVNDFQKGDIAEGYSVSREKKESFPLTVTSAQKNPTAFYLCASSLTENTEAFFGQGTRLTVV.

In this sample, this clone turned up a few times. This chain links TRBV14 with TRBJ2-2, with 7 positions matching TRBD1. The V gene end was trimmed by 3 bases and the J gene end by 1 base; junction bases not matched to a gene: 2. This CDR3 contains 15 residues. CDR1 SGHDN and CDR2 FVKESK come from the germline V gene. CDR3 loop: CASSHRTGNTGELFF. The CDR3 bases are TGTGCCAGCAGCCATAGGACAGGGAACACCGGGGAGCTGTTTTTT.

The chain carries TRBV18 and TRBJ1-3; D remains unclear. Germline CDR1 KGHSH, CDR2 LQKENI. V lost 3 bases and J lost 4, with 4 bases in between. The CDR3 length is 12 residues. CDR3 DNA: TGTGCCAGCTCACCCCCGGGAAACACCATATATTTT. Translated: CASSPPGNTIYF.

CDR3 nucleotides: TGTGCCAGCAGCCTGACTAGAACGGGAGATACGCAGTATTTT. Encoded protein: CASSLTRTGDTQYF. This rearrangement joins TRBV11-2 to TRBJ2-3; D perhaps matches TRBD2 (6 bases). Per the germline V gene, CDR1 is SGHAT and CDR2 is FQNNGV. This CDR3 contains 14 residues. Trimming stripped 5 bases from V and 5 bases from J, with 14 bases between.

This rearrangement joins TRBV6-5 to TRBJ2-7; D possibly matches TRBD1 or TRBD2 (5 bases each). Germline V gene data show CDR1 as MNHEY and CDR2 as SVGAGI. This CDR3 spans 13 amino acids. V was trimmed by 8 bases and J by 3 bases, leaving 14 bases between them. CDR3 nucleotides: TGTGCCAGCGCAGGGACGCCTGTCTACGAGCAGTACTTC. It codes for CASAGTPVYEQYF.

The genes are TRBV5-1 and TRBJ1-5, with TRBD1 as a possible D gene (5 bases). The V end lost 4 bases, the J end lost 3 bases, and 11 bases lay between the germline ends. The CDR3 is 14 residues long. The germline V gene encodes CDR1 SGHRS and CDR2 YFSETQ. This CDR3 is CASSVDGANQPQHF. Written as DNA, the CDR3 is TGCGCCAGCAGCGTTGACGGGGCCAATCAGCCCCAGCATTTT.